This TCR beta chain was found in a study of T cell responses to AZD1222 COVID-19 vaccine (dated by TCRdb to about 2021). About the full investigation: AZD1222 recipients with second doses at about 4 weeks or about 12 weeks were pooled, because spike-specific TCR depth and breadth did not differ between schedules. TCR sequencing covered some 250 trial participants: 207 given two doses of AZD1222 and about 26 given two doses of MenACWY control vaccine. Trial participants were enrolled into age subgroups of 18-55, 56-69 and 70-plus years, which contained around 150, 28 and 57 TCR-sequenced participants, respectively. General findings and caveats noted by the study authors: Conclusions about previously exposed vaccinees are limited, since just six or seven AZD1222 recipients were seropositive for SARS-CoV-2 at baseline. After two AZD1222 doses, spike-specific TCR breadth and depth were significantly higher than at day 0 and than in MenACWY recipients. Because no day 14 peak-response samples were available, the repertoires could be characterized only after the peak T cell response. In the small 56-69-year group, the increase in depth fell short of significance, most likely because of low power. Nearly half of unique spike-specific TCRs reportedly recognized epitopes outside regions mutated in the B.1.351 and B.1.1.7 variants. Participants were mostly white British and included more females than males, and it was suggested by the authors that clonal diversity may have been underestimated. CD4 TCRs associated with the vaccine covered the entire spike protein, and the dominant responses were in regions 160-218 and 743-854.

As for this clone: Its binding antigen is unknown. No per-base quality is available; no much larger clone lies one base away.

The time point label, read with the paper, signifies: baseline before first vaccination. The vaccinee samples were drawn from two UK trials, COV001 and COV002, one of which was a single-blind randomized controlled phase 2/3 trial testing AZD1222 (ChAdOx1 nCoV-19) in healthy adults. Trial participant PBMC samples were collected at day 0 and day 28 after the second dose for TCRbeta chain sequencing. The CDR3 regions of human TCRbeta chains were subjected to immunosequencing. The original pipeline was this. Repertoire TCRs were matched against a reference library of SARS-CoV-2-specific TCRs generated with the MIRA antigen-specificity platform. Breadth meant the fraction of unique TCRs that were SARS-CoV-2-associated, whereas depth meant the fraction of total T cells that were SARS-CoV-2-associated. Using the MIRA data, each spike-specific TCR was mapped to the spike region that the TCR reacts to and placed in a CD4 or CD8 class. Log10-transformed breadth and depth values were compared by one-way ANOVA with Sidak's multiple comparisons tests. TCRdb's version of the immuneACCESS table is confined to in-frame rearrangements and falls short of the full clone set. An unresolved V gene accounts for under half of the shortfall where checked; the remainder is of unknown origin. Clone size and V and J calls were adopted from that table, with D and trimming inferred from the DNA. This sample lists tens of thousands of clones; more than 70% were detected once. The top ten clonotypes cover roughly a fifth of the sample.

This receptor was identified in an adult in good health. The sample here was peripheral blood, taken on day 0 of AZD1222 vaccination.

The bases read TGTGCCAGCAGCTTGGGGGGGGGAAAAGAGACCCAGTACTTC. Translated, it gives CASSLGGGKETQYF. The chain is assembled from TRBV5-4 and TRBJ2-5; 7 bases in the middle match TRBD2. V has 0 bases trimmed and J has 3 bases trimmed; junction bases matching no gene number 2. The CDR3 has 14 amino acids, counting the end cysteine and phenylalanine. Only CDR3 DNA remains: 42 bases, in frame from the first base. According to the germline V gene (reference sequence), CDR1 reads SGHNT and CDR2 reads YYREEE. The CDR3, completed at both ends by the reference TRBV5-4 and TRBJ2-5 genes, gives the full variable domain ETGVTQSPTHLIKTRGQQVTLRCSSQSGHNTVSWYQQALGQGPQFIFQYYREEENGRGNFPPRFSGLQFPNYSSELNVNALELDDSALYLCASSLGGGKETQYFGPGTRLLVL.